The 2 T cell receptor beta chains presented below share a single source sample, sequenced in a study of shared clonotypes between healthy human individuals. CD45RO-negative cells were positively selected for CCR7, leaving out terminally differentiated effector memory CD45RA+ cells. Profiling relied on immunoSEQ multiplex PCR, and the TCRdb table lists in-frame clones only, not all of them. The data contain about 600,000 clones, around 95% of them singletons. Sequences were obtained from naive CD8+ T cells sorted from blood. These receptors were taken from a woman between 25 and 40 years old in good health.

This sequence joins TRBV28 and TRBJ2-1; no clear D gene. In germline, CDR1 is MDHEN, CDR2 SYDVKM. The CDR3 loop spans 15 amino acids. V lost 7 bases, J lost 0 bases, and 13 bases lay in between. The CDR3 DNA is TGTGCCAGCATCAATGACTGGAACTCCTACAATGAGCAGTTCTTC. Translating it yields CASINDWNSYNEQFF.

CDR3 DNA sequence: TGTGCCAGCAGCCGGGACAGGGACCACACCGGGGAGCTGTTTTTT. Its translation is CASSRDRDHTGELFF. V usage is TRBV13 and J usage is TRBJ2-2; 9 bases are a match to TRBD1. CDR1 is PRHDT and CDR2 is FYEKMQ in the germline V gene (reference sequence). V shed 5 bases, J shed 3 bases, and the junction held 4 bases outside the gene matches. This CDR3 is 15 amino acids long.